This TCR beta chain was profiled in a study of T cells in localized non-small cell lung cancer. Sequenced by immunoSEQ multiplex PCR; TCRdb stores in-frame clones only, minus some. The table includes over a thousand clones, about 23% detected once. V shed 4 bases and J shed 6 bases, with 16 bases lying between them. The V gene's germline CDR1 is MNHGY and CDR2 SAAAGT. The CDR3 is 15 residues long. This receptor was obtained from a woman aged 40 to 75 with stage I lung adenocarcinoma. Material: lung tumor tissue, obtained before any cancer treatment. The rearrangement links TRBV6-8 to TRBJ1-3, with D possibly being TRBD1 (6 bases). The CDR3 spells CASSSPRGVSNTIYF. The CDR3 DNA sequence: TGTGCCAGCAGTTCCCCCAGGGGAGTTTCAAACACCATATATTTT.